This T cell receptor (beta chain) originates from a study of cytomegalovirus exposure and HLA in healthy donors (dated by TCRdb to 2016 to 2017). Notes on the research overall: In an earlier analysis of roughly 500 of the donors, 250 to 350 Gb of sequence data and 90 million to 120 million unique TCR beta sequences from about 179 million T cells were reported. Approximately 330 gigabases of sequencing data and 70 million to 100 million unique TCR sequences made up an early release that covered about 640 HLA-typed donors. Among the roughly 390 genotyped donors, around 81% belonged to the genetic ancestry cluster associated with self-reported Caucasian donors. The aim of the study was to test whether cataloging public T cell receptors could identify signatures of past pathogen exposure. Using immunosequencing, the study profiled T cell repertoires from about 650 subjects and related those repertoires to cytomegalovirus serostatus. Besides the first cohort of hundreds of subjects, a separate validation cohort made up of around 120 different subjects was used. To predict cytomegalovirus infection status, the study combined high-throughput TCR immunosequencing, statistical association of individual TCRs with disease status, and machine learning. In a later analysis, previously published TCR beta repertoires from 670 or so donors were re-analyzed and high-resolution HLA genotyping was added so that TCR occurrence patterns could be studied. Rather than drawing on any new phenotypic data, the later analysis identified candidate immune exposures from TCR beta sequences and the way those sequences occurred across donors. In an earlier analysis of roughly 600 of the donors, high-throughput TCR beta sequencing was used to judge whether each TCR beta V gene segment behaved as functional or pseudogenic. Donor age, sex, ethnicity and CMV serostatus were collected together with the repertoire data. A later genetic analysis used genome-wide SNP genotypes for about 60% of the roughly 670 donors, treating that subset as a discovery cohort. All discovery cohort repertoires had been generated using a single sequencing platform. HLA typing included class I and class II loci at four-digit resolution. Typing coverage differed by locus: A, B, C, DRB1 and DQB1 were typed in about 620-640 donors, DQA1 in 500 to 550, DPA1 in roughly 590, and DPB1 in around 440. Roughly five DR-DQ haplotypes were treated as single units for association and clustering because of strong linkage in the cohort. On average, around 240,000 unique TCR beta nucleotide sequences were sequenced per donor among some 430 genotyped donors of the cohort, with roughly 18% of those sequences being non-productive.

The CDR3 covers 15 residues, taking in both the cysteine and the phenylalanine. Only the CDR3 portion is preserved as DNA: 45 bases, with reading frame beginning at the first base. Trimming takes 0 bases off V and 4 bases off J; junction bases not matched to a gene: 3. The CDR1 and CDR2 encoded by the germline V gene (reference sequence) are GTSNPN and SVGIG. In total, roughly 670 healthy bone marrow donors made up the cohort. Cohort members were all nominally healthy when sampled, although unrecorded immune exposures were likely present. The donor was CMV seropositive and was included in the group of about 290 seropositive cohort members. Each donor provided a peripheral blood sample, and peripheral blood mononuclear cells were used for TCR beta sequencing. Genomic DNA was extracted from the blood cell samples with the Qiagen DNeasy Blood Extraction Kit. Receptor libraries were prepared by the immunoSEQ multiplex PCR assay. A mixture of 60 forward primers for TCR Vbeta segments and 13 reverse primers for TCR Jbeta segments was used in the multiplex PCR. The CDR3 region of rearranged TCR beta genes was amplified from genomic DNA with a multiplex PCR assay. On the Illumina HiSeq System, the amplified TCR beta libraries were sequenced as 87-base-pair reads. Regarding the original processing steps: A later analysis counted some 80 million unique TCR beta chains across the 666 repertoires, and about 10 million of these chains were shared by at least two donors. To remove PCR and sequencing errors, raw reads were error-corrected and collapsed into unique sequences using a nearest-neighbor algorithm that merged closely related sequences. V, D and J gene segments were assigned by aligning CDR3 sequences to IMGT reference sequences. For a sequence to be retained, a match of at least six nucleotides to both a V gene segment and a J gene segment was required. Rearrangements were called productive when the CDR3 lacked stop codons and stayed in frame with V and J; all others were non-productive. Following IMGT convention, CDR3 was defined as the stretch from the second conserved V-encoded cysteine up to the conserved J-encoded phenylalanine. Sequences without an unambiguous match to a single V gene segment were excluded from the earlier analysis of 500 to 700 of the donors. In an earlier analysis of a few hundred of the donors, V segments were called functional above 56.7% productive rearrangements and were called segregating when the between-donor standard deviation exceeded 5%. A statistical classification framework was built for diagnosing cytomegalovirus status from the catalog of TCR beta chain sequences. V and J gene assignment, in a later analysis, came from comparing TCR nucleotide sequences with IMGT/GENE-DB human TR gene sequences. The TCRdist pipeline was used in a later analysis to assign CDR3 sequences and most-parsimonious VDJ recombination scenarios. In a later analysis, each TCR beta chain was defined by its CDR3 amino acid sequence together with its V-gene family, and reads lacking a unique V-gene family were excluded. As a way to deal with suspected cross-contamination and a sequencing artifact, a later analysis dropped 592 nucleotide sequences that were highly shared and had low generation probability. A later analysis calculated a clonal expansion index for each public chain from normalized within-repertoire ranks of inferred template counts. A later analysis computed generation probabilities with a VDJ recombination model fitted to out-of-frame rearrangements, and checked the results against IGoR. Hypergeometric tests were used in a later analysis to score TCR-TCR, TCR-HLA and TCR-CMV co-occurrence, with a repertoire-size bias correction applied to the TCR pairs. To estimate false discovery rates, a later analysis permuted the HLA or CMV assignments 20 times. In a later analysis, co-occurring TCRs were grouped using DBSCAN, and TCRdist sequence similarity was added for clustering within HLA-allele-positive subsets. For co-occurrence clustering, repertoires with fewer than 30,000 or more than 120,000 public chains were excluded, along with a handful of repertoires with anomalous nucleotide sharing. TCRdb retrieved this table from immuneACCESS and kept in-frame rearrangements only. Not all clones are present; in checked studies, unresolved V genes account for under half, and no reason is known for the remainder. V and J calls and clone size are given by that table; D and trimming were obtained from the DNA. For this sample the table gives 200,000 to 250,000 clones, of which more than 60% were detected only once. The leading ten clones occupy roughly 2.5% of the sample.

What the study reported, not specific to this receptor: A few of the identified cytomegalovirus-associated TCR beta chains were confirmed in vitro to be specific for cytomegalovirus antigens. Correlated functional status among segregating V segments might be attributable to linkage disequilibrium, but an unknown experimental factor could not be ruled out. Most TCR sequences were seen in very few donors, while some public TCRs were found in many individuals. A later genetic analysis reported fewer N-insertions in productive TCRs among donors in an Asian-associated ancestry cluster than the 666-donor mean. According to a later analysis, parvovirus B19, influenza, CMV and Epstein-Barr virus appeared linked to several top co-occurrence clusters. In a later analysis, over 15,000 TCR beta sequences were associated with specific HLA alleles at a false discovery rate of 0.05. Because counts were too low, some 17 rarely observed V segments, including chromosome 9 orphons, were excluded from the earlier analysis of 500 to 700 of the donors. In a later analysis, HLA-associated TCR beta chains showed more clonal expansion and lower generation probabilities than non-associated chains that were equally common. When HLA alleles, especially DR and DQ, strongly co-occurred, TCR associations were difficult to assign to individual alleles. The classifier was reported to diagnose cytomegalovirus status with high specificity and sensitivity in both the original and validation cohorts. In a later genetic analysis, a missense DCLRE1C variant was associated with V-gene and J-gene trimming of TCR beta chains, and the association was replicated in an independent cohort. The 87-base-pair reads could not distinguish some IMGT-functional V segments, including TRBV6-2 and TRBV6-3, so those segments were excluded. Roughly uniform sequencing depth across donors was assumed in presence/absence analyses, although this assumption may not hold. Because HLA typing was unavailable for some donors at each locus, only the typed subset was used in association tests. In the study, about 150 TCR beta chains were listed as associated with cytomegalovirus. A cluster of highly shared sequence variants was judged likely to be a technical artifact of the sequencing pipeline. CMV serostatus was the only immune exposure information available for the cohort. A further reported finding was that TCR beta sequences accurately predicted the HLA-A and HLA-B alleles for most subjects in the first cohort. The cohort was sequenced for TCR beta chains only, and without alpha or paired-chain data the features that could be detected were limited. A later analysis found that TCR association rates varied across HLA loci, with DRB1 alleles showing the most associated TCRs and HLA-C alleles the fewest. According to the authors, the approach could potentially be generalized to other disease states and immunological phenotypes. An earlier analysis of roughly 570 of the donors showed that most TCR beta V segments appeared in productive rearrangements either about 90% or about 30% of the time, which broadly matched IMGT annotations. Most CMV-associated TCR beta chains appeared to be HLA-restricted in a later analysis, and the HLA associations seemed to be driven largely by CMV exposure.

Of note for this clone: The antigen this receptor binds is unknown. It has no much larger one-base neighbor in the sample; base qualities were not kept.

Sequencing was carried out using PBMCs. The sequence is built from TRBV30 and TRBJ2-1, and 10 junction bases match TRBD2. This clonotype was obtained from a woman between 55 and 75 years old in good health and CMV-seropositive. In nucleotides, the sequence is TGTGCCTGGAGTGTTGGACTAGCGGAGTACAATGAGCAGTTCTTC. It translates as CAWSVGLAEYNEQFF.